The clone carrying this T cell receptor (beta chain) was picked up one time. The CDR3 has 16 residues. Trimming cost V 3 bases and J 4 bases; bases outside gene matches: 6. CDR1 is SGDLS, CDR2 YYNGEE, per germline. In the authors' workflow: Reference gene primer amplification in the assay estimated nucleated cell counts. TCRdb's table, derived via immunoSEQ multiplex PCR, lists solely in-frame clones and lacks some. V, J and clone size were drawn from that table, and D and trimming were deduced from the DNA. The sample lists 50,000 to 60,000 clones, roughly 85% seen once, with around 5.9% in the top ten. The data were taken from a study of blood T cell repertoires in COVID-19. On the study more broadly: Both acute and convalescent COVID-19 samples were obtained from the United States, Italy and Spain. T cells, B-cell-depleted T cells, or PBMCs supplied cDNA or gDNA.

This clonotype originated in a human donor in a cohort sampled during active or convalescent COVID-19. The chain combines TRBV9 with TRBJ2-3, with 12 bases identical to TRBD2. The specimen sequenced was peripheral blood. The CDR3 reads CASSARLAGAPDTQYF. The CDR3 DNA follows: TGTGCCAGCAGCGCCCGACTAGCGGGGGCCCCAGATACGCAGTATTTT.